The T cell receptor beta chain described here comes from a study of hypomethylating agent response in myelodysplastic syndrome (dated by TCRdb to the early 2020s). At the level of the whole study: The hypomethylating agents azacitidine (8 of 11) or decitabine (3 of 11) were used to treat the patients. Among the myelodysplastic syndrome patients in the cohort, several were male and 2 were female. A mean patient age of around 70 +/- 6 years was recorded, and a diploid cytogenetic profile was observed most commonly. The most frequent mutation was TET2, found in about 45% of the 11 patients. Complete response or hematologic improvement was achieved by six patients, and about 5 patients were classified as non-responders. Complete response or hematologic improvement counted as response, and patients meeting neither criterion were classed as non-responders.

As to this clone: What antigen it recognizes has not been identified. Base qualities are missing; no much larger clone stands one base away.

Measured from the cysteine to the phenylalanine, the CDR3 is 12 residues long. Only the CDR3 DNA is retained, 36 bases long and in frame from the first base. Based on the germline V gene, the CDR1 and CDR2 sequences are KGHSH and LQKENI. V sheds 3 bases and J sheds 5 bases, leaving 7 bases between their ends. T-cell subsets were not sorted, and bulk bone marrow was analyzed instead. Bone marrow from around 10 myelodysplastic syndrome patients, collected before and after hypomethylating agent therapy, underwent immunosequencing of the TCR beta CDR3 regions. For longitudinal repertoire tracking, a baseline bone marrow plus two to three bone marrows at different post-treatment timepoints were contributed by each patient. Genomic DNA was extracted from whole bone marrow, and quality was checked by TapeStation, NanoDrop OneC and PicoGreen assays. On the study overall, not on this receptor specifically: Only 11 patients were analyzed, so the cohort was small. Responders more often showed novel clonotypes emerging, while non-responders displayed more contracted clonotypes after treatment. Because the healthy control donors and the MDS patients were not matched by age, the comparison between MDS and healthy samples could have been affected. The shared GLIPH2 clusters might recognize novel MDS antigens, but this possibility was not confirmed and requires experimental validation. Richness, rarefaction diversity and clonality did not change significantly after hypomethylating agent treatment, across all patients or within response groups.

Libraries were built with the immunoSEQ multiplex PCR assay. Sequencing was run at survey resolution with two replicates of around 200 ng each, for a total of around 400 ng of DNA per sample. The hsTCRB kit detected rearranged TCRB sequences in genomic DNA using multiplex PCR primers targeting V and J genes. The CDR3 region was amplified in a first PCR of around 34 cycles using the QIAGEN Multiplex PCR Kit. A second PCR of seven to eight cycles attached sample barcodes and Illumina adapters to each replicate. A QuantStudio 6 together with the KAPA library quantification kit was used to quantify the pooled libraries. Roughly 15 pM of pooled libraries was sequenced on an Illumina MiSeq using 156-cycle single-end reads plus a 15-cycle index read. The source study handled its data this way. Of 180,000 or so unique clonotypes, approximately 1.8% were flagged by VDJdb annotation as previously reported viral-epitope-specific. The immunoSEQ Data Assistant and immunoSEQ Analyzer turned the raw reads into TCRB repertoires that were normalized and annotated. Clonotypes were analyzed with the immunarch R package version 0.6.5 and BioAnalyzer. Before richness was estimated, every repertoire was downsampled to match the clone count of the smallest repertoire. Clonotypes were sorted into expanded, contracted or novel categories with Fisher's exact tests, where novel meant the clonotype had zero frequency before treatment. Significantly changed CDR3 beta sequences were clustered with GLIPH2 using simulation_depth=1000 and kmer_min_depth=3, and CDR3s shorter than five residues were excluded. In its TCRdb copy, this immuneACCESS table keeps in-frame sequences only and misses some clones. Where compared with another copy, unresolved V genes explain less than half of these, and the others have no known cause. V, J and clone size were drawn from that table, and D and trimming were deduced from the DNA. The sample table lists approximately 5,500 clones, approximately 82% of them with a count of one. The ten largest clones take up 9.7% of the sample.

The chain is made from TRBV18 and TRBJ2-5; the D gene cannot be named for sure. The sequencing here drew on bone marrow, taken before or after starting hypomethylating agent treatment for myelodysplastic syndrome (not recorded which). The clonotype was recovered from a human donor with myelodysplastic syndrome. The encoded CDR3 is CASSPPMETQYF. The bases read TGTGCCAGCTCACCCCCAATGGAGACCCAGTACTTC.